What follows is one TCR beta chain and its context. The antigen remains undetermined. TCRdb used MiXCR to reprocess the RACE reads, holding one entry per CDR3 protein. The sample holds about 400,000 distinct CDR3 sequences; about 6.3% are singletons and the top ten take around 6%. CDR1 and CDR2 from the germline V gene are SGHRS and YFSETQ. Trimming removed 3 bases from V and 3 bases from J, with 13 bases in between. The CDR3 runs to 14 residues. The data originate from a study of human T cells and chemical hapten exposure. Turning to the study itself: Skin of the upper inner arm, approximately 2 cm by approximately 2 cm, received 2% DPC for sensitization. All through the roughly 25-week study, the scalp of each patient received diphenylcyclopropenone doses weekly. Study-wide results and limits: High-frequency TCRs, those above 1 in 1000, stayed the same after DPC sensitization.

Time point noted: patch test 2, 6 weeks after DPC sensitization. Treatment reported: therapeutic diphenylcyclopropenone sensitization with weekly scalp DPC. Participating donors were patients with alopecia, aged 18 to 70 years, considered appropriate candidates for DPC. This specimen consisted of whole blood, obtained in connection with sensitization to the hapten diphenylcyclopropenone (DPC). J is TRBJ2-7 and V is TRBV5-1; a weak D match, TRBD2 (7 bases). The sequence was collected from a woman aged 18-30 years with alopecia areata. Some clones in this sample may be carry-over from other donors' samples. CDR3 sequence: CASSSGGPDYEQYF. Written as DNA, the CDR3 is TGCGCCAGCAGCTCCGGGGGGCCTGACTACGAGCAGTACTTC.